What follows is one T cell receptor (beta chain) and its context. In the source study's methods: Amplification of reference gene primers provided the estimated nucleated cell counts. This table comes from immunoSEQ multiplex PCR, and its TCRdb copy is limited to in-frame clones, with some not included. V, J and clone size derive from that table, while D and trimming were established from the DNA sequence. Among 120,000 to 150,000 clones listed, 88% were seen once. Germline assignment: CDR1 LNHDA and CDR2 SQIVND (reference sequence). V lost 5 bases and J lost 1, with 17 bases in between. The CDR3 has 16 residues. This entry comes from a study of blood T cell repertoires in COVID-19. For the study at large: Collection of acute and convalescent COVID-19 samples took place in the United States, Italy and Spain. The analysed material was cDNA or gDNA that came from T cells, B-cell-depleted T cells, or PBMCs.

Material for sequencing was peripheral blood. The origin of this receptor is a man aged 55 to 70 with active or convalescent COVID-19. The chain couples TRBV19 to TRBJ1-1, with unresolved D. DNA of the CDR3: TGTGCCAGTAGTCGAGGAGGAGGCAGGCCGAACACTGAAGCTTTCTTT. This sequence encodes CASSRGGGRPNTEAFF. The complete variable domain, with remaining parts taken from reference TRBV19 and TRBJ1-1, reads DGGITQSPKYLFRKEGQNVTLSCEQNLNHDAMYWYRQDPGQGLRLIYYSQIVNDFQKGDIAEGYSVSREKKESFPLTVTSAQKNPTAFYLCASSRGGGRPNTEAFFGQGTRLTVV.